This TCR beta chain is from a study of cytomegalovirus exposure and HLA in healthy donors. The study's findings and limits: Sequencing artifact likely explains a cluster of highly shared sequence variants. TCR beta chain V- and J-gene trimming was linked, in a later analysis, to a missense variant in DCLRE1C.

V was shortened by 0 bases and J by 4 bases, with 9 bases between the two germline ends. From germline, CDR1 is MNHEY and CDR2 SVGAGI. The CDR3 consists of 14 residues. Of note for this clone: Its target is unknown.

The PCR was carried out with 60 Vbeta primers and 13 Jbeta primers. Method: immunoSEQ multiplex PCR; TCRdb's copy keeps in-frame clones and lacks some. The table lists 85,000 to 90,000 clones, with 15% to 17% in the top ten. The sequence was collected from a man aged 50 or older in good health and CMV-seropositive. The sequenced sample consisted of PBMCs. This chain uses TRBV6-5 with TRBJ2-5; D gene uncertain. The CDR3: CASSYSDGRETQYF. In DNA, the CDR3 is TGTGCCAGCAGTTACTCCGATGGTAGAGAGACCCAGTACTTC.